These 5 T cell receptor beta chains were sequenced from one sample in a study of T cell repertoires in cytomegalovirus infection. TCRdb reprocessed the reads with MiXCR, giving one entry per CDR3 protein. The sample includes some 920,000 distinct CDR3 sequences, more than 25% of them seen just once. The antigens of these receptors remain unknown. The sample consisted of cultured CD8+ T cells from PBMCs, taken from culture after CMV antigen stimulation. The receptor source for this set is a human donor in good health (CMV status not recorded). Some clones in this sample may be carry-over from other donors' samples.

This clonotype was seen once. One junction end does not reproduce the germline sequence, and a read error may be involved. The gene calls are TRBV25-1 and TRBJ1-2, with D unclear. CDR1 is MGHDK and CDR2 is SYGVNS in the germline V gene. CDR3 length equals 16 residues. CDR3 sequence (DNA): TGTGCCAGCAGTGCCCCCTCAGCTCTTCCAAACTATAGCTACACCTTC. This translates into CASSAPSALPNYSYTF.

This clonotype was seen more than once but under ten times. This chain connects TRBV19 to TRBJ2-1; tentatively, D is TRBD1 (5 bases). CDR1 and CDR2 (germline): LNHDA, SQIVND (reference sequence). The V and J ends lost 7 bases and 5 bases respectively, with 18 bases between them. This CDR3 spans 15 amino acids. The CDR3 region is CASTAPPGKDNEQFF. CDR3 sequence (DNA): TGTGCCAGTACCGCCCCCCCAGGGAAAGACAATGAGCAGTTCTTC.

In this sample, this clonotype turned up many times. The chain couples TRBV7-6 to TRBJ2-1; TRBD1 might be the D (6 bases). Per the germline V gene, CDR1 is SGHVS and CDR2 is FNYEAQ. The V gene lost 1 base and the J gene lost 9 bases, with 13 bases spanning the gap. The CDR3 runs to 14 residues. CDR3 sequence reads: CASSLVPQGPEQFF. DNA of the CDR3: TGTGCCAGCAGCTTAGTACCACAGGGCCCTGAGCAGTTCTTC.

The chain is built from TRBV19 and TRBJ2-1, with 8 bases fitting TRBD2. Germline loops: CDR1 LNHDA, CDR2 SQIVND (reference sequence). The CDR3 runs to 13 residues. V was pared by 7 bases and J by 8 bases, with 7 bases of the junction left unmatched. The CDR3 protein is CASIGGSGDEQFF. The CDR3 DNA reads as TGTGCCAGTATTGGCGGTAGCGGGGATGAGCAGTTCTTC.

V usage is TRBV19 and J usage is TRBJ2-7; the D gene is possibly TRBD1 (5 bases). The CDR3 has 15 residues. Per germline, CDR1 LNHDA and CDR2 SQIVND (reference sequence). Trimming cost V 2 bases and J 3 bases, with 14 bases left between them. CDR3 sequence: CASSISQEPFYEQYF. Written as DNA, the CDR3 is TGTGCCAGTAGTATATCACAGGAGCCTTTCTACGAGCAGTACTTC.